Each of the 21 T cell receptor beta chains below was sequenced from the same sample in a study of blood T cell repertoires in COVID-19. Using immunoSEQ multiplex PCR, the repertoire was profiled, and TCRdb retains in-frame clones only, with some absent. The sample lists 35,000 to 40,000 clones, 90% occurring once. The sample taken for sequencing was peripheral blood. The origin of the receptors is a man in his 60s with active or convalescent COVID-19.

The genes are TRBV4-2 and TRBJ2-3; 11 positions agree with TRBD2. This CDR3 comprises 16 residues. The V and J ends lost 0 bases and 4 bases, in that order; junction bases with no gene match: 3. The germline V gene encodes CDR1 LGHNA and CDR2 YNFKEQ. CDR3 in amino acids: CASSQDPSGRPDTQYF. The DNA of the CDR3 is TGTGCCAGCAGCCAAGACCCTAGCGGGAGGCCAGATACGCAGTATTTT.

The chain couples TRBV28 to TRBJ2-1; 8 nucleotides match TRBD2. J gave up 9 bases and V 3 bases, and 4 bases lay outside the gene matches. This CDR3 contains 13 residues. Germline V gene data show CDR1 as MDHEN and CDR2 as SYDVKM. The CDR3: CASSFTGGTEQFF. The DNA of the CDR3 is TGTGCCAGCAGTTTCACGGGAGGGACTGAGCAGTTCTTC.

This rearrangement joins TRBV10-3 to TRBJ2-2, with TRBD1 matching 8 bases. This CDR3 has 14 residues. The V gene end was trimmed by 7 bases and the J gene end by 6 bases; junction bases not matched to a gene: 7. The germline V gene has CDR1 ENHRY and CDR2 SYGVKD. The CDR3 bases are TGTGCCATCAAGACAGACAGGGGTTCCGGGGAGCTGTTTTTT. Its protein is CAIKTDRGSGELFF.

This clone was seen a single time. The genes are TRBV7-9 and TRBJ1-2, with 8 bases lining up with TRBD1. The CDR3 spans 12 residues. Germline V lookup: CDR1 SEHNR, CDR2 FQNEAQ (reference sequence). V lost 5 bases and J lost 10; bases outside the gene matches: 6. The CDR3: CASSARQGNYTF. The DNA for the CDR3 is TGTGCCAGCAGCGCCCGACAGGGGAACTACACCTTC.

The CDR3 spells CASSRRDSLYYEQFF. CDR3 sequence (DNA): TGTGCCAGCAGCCGCCGGGACTCCCTCTATTATGAGCAGTTCTTC. The V and J genes are TRBV5-4 and TRBJ2-1; a weak D match, TRBD2 (6 bases). From germline, CDR1 is SGHNT and CDR2 YYREEE (reference sequence). The CDR3 is made up of 15 amino acids. Trimming cost V 4 bases and J 8 bases, with 19 bases left between them.

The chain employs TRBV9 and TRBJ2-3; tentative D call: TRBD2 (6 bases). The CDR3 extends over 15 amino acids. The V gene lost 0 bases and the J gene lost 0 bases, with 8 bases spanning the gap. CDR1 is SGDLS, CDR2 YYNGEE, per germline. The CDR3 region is CASSVGRASTDTQYF. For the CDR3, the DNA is TGTGCCAGCAGCGTAGGGAGGGCTAGCACAGATACGCAGTATTTT.

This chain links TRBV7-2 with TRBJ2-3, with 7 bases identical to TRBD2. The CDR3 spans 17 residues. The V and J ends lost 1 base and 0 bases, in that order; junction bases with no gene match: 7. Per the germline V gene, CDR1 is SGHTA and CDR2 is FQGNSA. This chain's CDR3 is CASSLGWAGASTDTQYF. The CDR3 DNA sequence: TGTGCCAGCAGCTTAGGTTGGGCGGGAGCTAGCACAGATACGCAGTATTTT.

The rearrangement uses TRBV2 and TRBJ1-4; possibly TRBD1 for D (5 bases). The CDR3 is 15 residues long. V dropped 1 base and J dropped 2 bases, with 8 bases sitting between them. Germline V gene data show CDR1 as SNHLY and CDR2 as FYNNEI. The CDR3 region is CASSEERGTNEKLFF. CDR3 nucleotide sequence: TGTGCCAGCAGTGAAGAAAGGGGCACTAATGAAAAACTGTTTTTT.

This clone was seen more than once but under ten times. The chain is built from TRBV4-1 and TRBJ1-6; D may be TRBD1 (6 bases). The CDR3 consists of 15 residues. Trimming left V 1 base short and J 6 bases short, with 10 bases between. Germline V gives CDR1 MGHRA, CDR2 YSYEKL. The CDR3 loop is CASSQVRGINSPLHF. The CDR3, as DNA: TGCGCCAGCAGCCAAGTAAGGGGGATTAATTCACCCCTCCACTTT.

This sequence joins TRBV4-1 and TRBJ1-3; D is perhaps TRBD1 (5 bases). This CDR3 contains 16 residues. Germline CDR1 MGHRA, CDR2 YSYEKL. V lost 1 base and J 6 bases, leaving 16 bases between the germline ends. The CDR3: CASSQGQLREVNTIYF. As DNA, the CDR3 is TGCGCCAGCAGCCAAGGACAGCTTCGCGAGGTAAACACCATATATTTT.

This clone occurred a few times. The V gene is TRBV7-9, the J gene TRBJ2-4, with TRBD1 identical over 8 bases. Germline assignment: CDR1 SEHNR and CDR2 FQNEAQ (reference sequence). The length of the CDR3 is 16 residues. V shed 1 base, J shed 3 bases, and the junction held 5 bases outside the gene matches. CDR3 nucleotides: TGTGCCAGCAGCTTAGGGACAGGGTTGGACAAAAACATTCAGTACTTC. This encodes CASSLGTGLDKNIQYF.

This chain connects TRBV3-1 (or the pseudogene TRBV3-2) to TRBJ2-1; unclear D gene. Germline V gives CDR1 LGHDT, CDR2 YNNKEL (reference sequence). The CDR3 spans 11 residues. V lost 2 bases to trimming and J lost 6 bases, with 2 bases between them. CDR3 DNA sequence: TGTGCCAGCAGCCAACGCAATGAGCAGTTCTTC. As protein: CASSQRNEQFF.

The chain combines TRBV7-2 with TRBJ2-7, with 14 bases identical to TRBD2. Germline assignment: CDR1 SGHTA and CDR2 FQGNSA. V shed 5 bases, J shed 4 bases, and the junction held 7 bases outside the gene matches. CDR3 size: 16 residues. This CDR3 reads CASSTSGTSGSYEQYF. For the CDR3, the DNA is TGTGCCAGCAGCACCTCCGGGACTAGCGGGAGTTACGAGCAGTACTTC.

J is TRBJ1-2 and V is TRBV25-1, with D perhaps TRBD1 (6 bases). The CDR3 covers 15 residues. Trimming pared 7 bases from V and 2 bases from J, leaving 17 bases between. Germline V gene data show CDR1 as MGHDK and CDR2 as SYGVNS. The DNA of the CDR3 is TGTGCCAGCACCGGAAGGGGGAACCAAAACTATGGCTACACCTTC. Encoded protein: CASTGRGNQNYGYTF.

DNA of the CDR3: TGCAGCGCCGACCTCGGACAGGGTGGTGAAAAACTGTTTTTT. It encodes CSADLGQGGEKLFF. This sequence joins TRBV29-1 and TRBJ1-4, with 8 nucleotides matching TRBD1. Germline lookup yields CDR1 SQVTM and CDR2 ANQGSEA. This CDR3 has 14 amino acids. V lost 7 bases and J lost 7; bases outside the gene matches: 11.

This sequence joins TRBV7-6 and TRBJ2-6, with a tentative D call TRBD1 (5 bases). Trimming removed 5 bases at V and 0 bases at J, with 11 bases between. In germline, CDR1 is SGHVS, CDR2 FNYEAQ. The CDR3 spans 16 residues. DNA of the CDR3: TGTGCCAGCAGCCCCGACAGACTCTCTGGGGCCAACGTCCTGACTTTC. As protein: CASSPDRLSGANVLTF.

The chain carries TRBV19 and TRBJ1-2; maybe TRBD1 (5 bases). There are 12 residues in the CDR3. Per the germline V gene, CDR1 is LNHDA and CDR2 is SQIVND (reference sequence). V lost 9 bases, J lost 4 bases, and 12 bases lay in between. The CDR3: CASLQGGYGYTF. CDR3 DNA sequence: TGTGCCAGCCTCCAGGGCGGCTATGGCTACACCTTC.

DNA of the CDR3: TGCAGTGCAGCAGGGGTACCTGAAGCTTTCTTT. It codes for CSAAGVPEAFF. The chain combines TRBV20-1 with TRBJ1-1; perhaps TRBD1 as D (6 bases). Germline lookup yields CDR1 DFQATT and CDR2 SNEGSKA (reference sequence). V gave up 6 bases and J gave up 6 bases, with 11 bases separating them. The CDR3 is made up of 11 amino acids.

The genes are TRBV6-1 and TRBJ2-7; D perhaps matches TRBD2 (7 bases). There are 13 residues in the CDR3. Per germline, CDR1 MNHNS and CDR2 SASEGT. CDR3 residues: CASSEKRDTSRWV. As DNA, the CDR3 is TGTGCCAGCAGTGAAAAGCGGGACACATCTCGGTGGGTC.

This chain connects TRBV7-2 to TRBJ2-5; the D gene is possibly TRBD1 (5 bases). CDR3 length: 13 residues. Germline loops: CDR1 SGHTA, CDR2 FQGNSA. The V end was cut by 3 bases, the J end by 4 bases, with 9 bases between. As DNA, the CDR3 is TGTGCCAGCAGCTTTCTGGGGCCAGAGACCCAGTACTTC. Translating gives CASSFLGPETQYF. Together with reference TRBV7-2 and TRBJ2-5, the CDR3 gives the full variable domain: GAGVSQSPSNKVTEKGKDVELRCDPISGHTALYWYRQSLGQGLEFLIYFQGNSAPDKSGLPSDRFSAERTGGSVSTLTIQRTQQEDSAVYLCASSFLGPETQYFGPGTRLLVL.

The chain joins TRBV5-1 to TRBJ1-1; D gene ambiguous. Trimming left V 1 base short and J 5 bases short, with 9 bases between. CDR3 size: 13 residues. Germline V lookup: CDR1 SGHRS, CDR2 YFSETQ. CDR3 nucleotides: TGCGCCAGCAGCTTGTTTGTCCGGACTGAAGCTTTCTTT. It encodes CASSLFVRTEAFF.